A single sample gave rise to the 30 T cell receptor beta chains below, sequenced in a study of T-cell memory formation after mild COVID-19. Using its own MiXCR run on the 5' RACE reads, TCRdb lists one record per CDR3 protein. The sample has 300,000 or so distinct CDR3 sequences, 16% seen once; the top ten hold roughly 20%. Sequencing was performed on PBMCs or a T cell subset sorted from them (not recorded which). The receptors originated from a young man who had mild COVID-19 (a few samples of this study predate the infection). Cell type and time point are not known.

There are a few counts of this clonotype. The chain combines TRBV7-6 with TRBJ2-5, with D uncertain. Trimming took off 2 bases at V and 4 bases at J, with 8 bases between the two ends. Germline lookup yields CDR1 SGHVS and CDR2 FNYEAQ. This CDR3 is built from 13 residues. CDR3 protein: CASSLQFGETQYF. The CDR3 bases are TGTGCCAGCAGCTTACAGTTCGGAGAGACCCAGTACTTC.

This clonotype was counted only a few times. J is TRBJ1-1 and V is TRBV19; D remains ambiguous. CDR3 length equals 11 residues. Germline V gives CDR1 LNHDA, CDR2 SQIVND (reference sequence). V lost 8 bases and J 8 bases, leaving 12 bases between the germline ends. Here the CDR3 DNA reads TGTGCCAGTCGGCAGGAGCCCGAAGCTTTCTTT. It translates to CASRQEPEAFF.

This clonotype was observed many times. V gene TRBV5-5 combines with J gene TRBJ2-5; the D is unclear. The V end lost 7 bases, the J end lost 5 bases, and 12 bases lay between the germline ends. The germline CDR1 and CDR2 sequences are SGHKS and YYEKEE (reference sequence). There are 12 residues in the CDR3. Here the CDR3 reads CASQKWMETQYF. CDR3 nucleotides: TGTGCCAGCCAGAAGTGGATGGAGACCCAGTACTTC. The whole variable domain, remainder taken from reference TRBV5-5 and TRBJ2-5, is DAGVTQSPTHLIKTRGQQVTLRCSPISGHKSVSWYQQVLGQGPQFIFQYYEKEERGRGNFPDRFSARQFPNYSSELNVNALLLGDSALYLCASQKWMETQYFGPGTRLLVL.

The chain is built from TRBV11-2 and TRBJ2-1; D is uncertain. The CDR3 is 14 residues long. Germline CDR1 and CDR2: SGHAT and FQNNGV. V lost 6 bases, J lost 4 bases, and 13 bases lay in between. CDR3 DNA sequence: TGTGCCAGCAGGAAGCCCGGTGGTTACAATGAGCAGTTCTTC. This codes for CASRKPGGYNEQFF.

This clonotype has a count of ten or more. This rearrangement joins TRBV9 to TRBJ2-5; 8 positions match TRBD1. V gave up 4 bases and J gave up 4 bases; unmatched junction bases: 6. Germline CDR1 SGDLS, CDR2 YYNGEE. The CDR3 is 14 residues long. The CDR3 loop is CASSKTGAGETQYF. As DNA, the CDR3 is TGTGCCAGCAGCAAGACAGGGGCGGGAGAGACCCAGTACTTC.

This clonotype has only one observation. V is TRBV6-1 and J is TRBJ1-5, with D possibly TRBD1 on 6 matching bases. The CDR3 contains 16 residues. Germline CDR1 is MNHNS and CDR2 is SASEGT. V gave up 4 bases and J gave up 5 bases, with 18 bases separating them. CDR3 region: CASSGPPQGWDQPQHF. Written as DNA, the CDR3 is TGTGCCAGCAGTGGACCCCCCCAGGGGTGGGATCAGCCCCAGCATTTT.

The chain employs TRBV6-5 and TRBJ2-1; D gene ambiguous. V shed 7 bases and J shed 0 bases, with 16 bases lying between them. Germline CDR1 MNHEY, CDR2 SVGAGI. The CDR3 is 16 residues long. In nucleotides, the CDR3 is TGTGCCAGCAACCTGATTGGTCCGGGCTCCTACAATGAGCAGTTCTTC. As protein: CASNLIGPGSYNEQFF.

There are many counts of this clonotype. The gene calls are TRBV5-1 and TRBJ2-2, with unresolved D. The CDR3 is made up of 15 amino acids. Trimming pared 0 bases from V and 2 bases from J, leaving 8 bases between. Germline V gene data show CDR1 as SGHRS and CDR2 as YFSETQ. For the CDR3, the DNA is TGCGCCAGCAGCTTGGACGGACCTAACACCGGGGAGCTGTTTTTT. The encoded protein is CASSLDGPNTGELFF.

This chain links TRBV29-1 with TRBJ2-5; maybe TRBD2 (6 bases). V lost 4 bases, J lost 1 base, and 13 bases lay in between. The CDR3 is 14 amino acids. Germline V gives CDR1 SQVTM, CDR2 ANQGSEA. The CDR3 sequence: CSVVWRGAQETQYF. CDR3 DNA: TGCAGCGTTGTTTGGCGGGGAGCCCAAGAGACCCAGTACTTC.

This clonotype was seen a few times. The CDR3 protein is CASSPGLAGSSTDTQYF. The CDR3 region has the DNA TGCGCCAGCAGCCCGGGACTAGCGGGTTCTAGCACAGATACGCAGTATTTT. This chain connects TRBV5-1 to TRBJ2-3; 12 nucleotides align to TRBD2. Losses at the gene ends were 4 bases for V and 0 bases for J; bases not matched to a gene: 6. Per the germline V gene, CDR1 is SGHRS and CDR2 is YFSETQ. The CDR3 covers 17 residues. Using reference TRBV5-1 and TRBJ2-3 for the parts outside the CDR3, the full variable domain is KAGVTQTPRYLIKTRGQQVTLSCSPISGHRSVSWYQQTPGQGLQFLFEYFSETQRNKGNFPGRFSGRQFSNSRSEMNVSTLELGDSALYLCASSPGLAGSSTDTQYFGPGTRLTVL.

The sample holds many counts of this clonotype. J is TRBJ1-1 and V is TRBV27; a possible D gene is TRBD1 (6 bases). Deletions cut 2 bases from V and 0 bases from J, with 10 bases between. The CDR3 runs 15 residues. Germline V gene data show CDR1 as MNHEY and CDR2 as SMNVEV (reference sequence). CDR3 sequence reads: CASSLTGQLNTEAFF. The DNA of the CDR3 is TGTGCCAGCAGTTTAACCGGACAGCTGAACACTGAAGCTTTCTTT.

The chain employs TRBV7-2 and TRBJ1-1, with D unclear. The CDR3 runs to 13 residues. Trimming stripped 2 bases from V and 5 bases from J, with 9 bases between. Germline lookup yields CDR1 SGHTA and CDR2 FQGNSA. The DNA of the CDR3 is TGTGCCAGCAGCTTAAACCGGAGGACTGAAGCTTTCTTT. Translating it yields CASSLNRRTEAFF. Using reference TRBV7-2 and TRBJ1-1 for the parts outside the CDR3, the full variable domain is GAGVSQSPSNKVTEKGKDVELRCDPISGHTALYWYRQSLGQGLEFLIYFQGNSAPDKSGLPSDRFSAERTGGSVSTLTIQRTQQEDSAVYLCASSLNRRTEAFFGQGTRLTVV.

There are a few counts of this clonotype. The rearrangement links TRBV7-3 to TRBJ2-7; D ambiguous. CDR1 SGHTA and CDR2 FQGTGA come from the germline V gene. This CDR3 contains 13 residues. The germline V and J ends were trimmed by 2 bases and 7 bases, with 12 bases remaining between them. As DNA, the CDR3 is TGTGCCAGCAGCTTAGGTGGCATGGGGGAGCAGTACTTC. It translates to CASSLGGMGEQYF.

This chain connects TRBV11-3 to TRBJ2-2; tentatively, D is TRBD2 (8 bases). Germline V gene lookup returns CDR1 SGHNT and CDR2 YENEEA. This CDR3 comprises 15 residues. V lost 4 bases and J lost 5, with 14 bases in between. The CDR3 sequence is CASSSGGTETGELFF. The CDR3 DNA follows: TGTGCCAGCAGCTCGGGGGGGACAGAGACCGGGGAGCTGTTTTTT.

This chain uses TRBV11-2 with TRBJ2-3; D is perhaps TRBD1 or TRBD2 (5 bases each). Per the germline V gene, CDR1 is SGHAT and CDR2 is FQNNGV. CDR3 length: 15 amino acids. Trimming shortened V by 1 base and J by 5 bases, and 13 bases separated the two germline ends. The CDR3 protein is CASSLGGTLEDTQYF. The DNA for the CDR3 is TGTGCCAGCAGCTTAGGGGGGACCCTAGAAGATACGCAGTATTTT.

This clonotype was seen a few times. V gene TRBV18 combines with J gene TRBJ2-2, with no clear D. The CDR3 contains 14 residues. Germline assignment: CDR1 KGHSH and CDR2 LQKENI. V lost 4 bases to trimming and J lost 5 bases, with 11 bases between them. The CDR3 is CASSLQDDTGELFF. Written as DNA, the CDR3 is TGTGCCAGCTCACTGCAGGACGATACCGGGGAGCTGTTTTTT.

The V call is TRBV6-6, the J call TRBJ2-1, with D perhaps matching TRBD2 (6 bases). The V and J ends lost 2 bases and 6 bases respectively, with 14 bases between them. The CDR3 totals 15 residues. Per germline, CDR1 MNHNY and CDR2 SVGAGI (reference sequence). The CDR3 DNA reads as TGTGCCAGCAGTTACGGCGCGGGGAAATTCAATGAGCAGTTCTTC. Translating it yields CASSYGAGKFNEQFF.

This clonotype has a count of ten or more. The genes are TRBV6-1 and TRBJ1-3, with D possibly matching TRBD1 (5 bases). CDR3 length: 16 residues. Germline V lookup: CDR1 MNHNS, CDR2 SASEGT. V shed 0 bases and J shed 2 bases, with 11 bases lying between them. CDR3: CASSEARGLAGNTIYF. The CDR3 DNA sequence: TGTGCCAGCAGTGAAGCGAGGGGATTAGCTGGAAACACCATATATTTT.

The chain employs TRBV7-2 and TRBJ2-3, with 7 nucleotides matching TRBD1. The CDR3 covers 15 residues. Germline CDR1 and CDR2: SGHTA and FQGNSA. Trimming at V came to 3 bases and at J to 2 bases, leaving 5 bases not matched to a gene. The CDR3 sequence is CASSLVQGNTDTQYF. CDR3 nucleotides: TGTGCCAGCAGCTTGGTACAGGGGAACACAGATACGCAGTATTTT.

The V call is TRBV7-2, the J call TRBJ2-7; perhaps TRBD1 as D (6 bases). Germline CDR1 and CDR2: SGHTA and FQGNSA. The CDR3 extends over 14 amino acids. Trimming took off 5 bases at V and 2 bases at J, with 13 bases between the two ends. CDR3 sequence (DNA): TGTGCCAGCAGCGGGGGCCCTACTGCCTACGAGCAGTACGTC. It yields the protein CASSGGPTAYEQYV.

This clonotype was counted a few times. The chain joins TRBV20-1 to TRBJ1-5; D is ambiguous. Germline CDR1 reads DFQATT; CDR2 reads SNEGSKA (reference sequence). V was clipped by 0 bases and J by 1 base, with 7 bases between them. The CDR3 spans 14 residues. Written as DNA, the CDR3 is TGCAGTGCTAGAGACCCTGGCAGCAATCAGCCCCAGCATTTT. This gives the protein CSARDPGSNQPQHF.

This clonotype was counted only a few times. This chain uses TRBV10-2 with TRBJ1-1; 8 bases agree with TRBD1. With 6 bases clipped from V and 0 bases from J, the junction kept 3 bases outside the gene matches. The CDR3 totals 14 residues. CDR1 is WSHSY, CDR2 SAAADI, per germline. CDR3 nucleotide sequence: TGCGCCAGCAGACCGGGACAGGTGAACACTGAAGCTTTCTTT. It yields the protein CASRPGQVNTEAFF.

This clonotype was seen a handful of times. J is TRBJ1-5 and V is TRBV7-9, with D hard to call. CDR1 and CDR2 from the germline V gene are SEHNR and FQNEAQ (reference sequence). The CDR3 covers 13 residues. V lost 3 bases to trimming and J lost 1 base, with 4 bases between them. The CDR3 here is CASSFTSNQPQHF. The CDR3, as DNA: TGTGCCAGCAGCTTTACGAGCAATCAGCCCCAGCATTTT. Together with reference TRBV7-9 and TRBJ1-5, the CDR3 gives the full variable domain: DTGVSQNPRHKITKRGQNVTFRCDPISEHNRLYWYRQTLGQGPEFLTYFQNEAQLEKSRLLSDRFSAERPKGSFSTLEIQRTEQGDSAMYLCASSFTSNQPQHFGDGTRLSIL.

The chain couples TRBV5-4 to TRBJ1-1, with 7 bases lining up with TRBD1. The CDR3 sequence is 15 residues long. With 1 base clipped from V and 4 bases from J, the junction kept 7 bases outside the gene matches. Germline assignment: CDR1 SGHNT and CDR2 YYREEE (reference sequence). The CDR3 here is CASSLYRGGLTEAFF. Written as DNA, the CDR3 is TGTGCCAGCAGCTTGTACAGGGGTGGTCTCACTGAAGCTTTCTTT.

The rearrangement joins TRBV24-1 to TRBJ1-1; D is possibly TRBD1 (6 bases). V was trimmed by 9 bases and J by 3 bases, leaving 16 bases between them. Germline assignment: CDR1 KGHDR and CDR2 SFDVKD. The CDR3 contains 14 residues. The CDR3 reads CATPPGGPDTEAFF. The CDR3 nucleotides are TGTGCCACCCCTCCGGGGGGCCCTGACACTGAAGCTTTCTTT.

This clonotype was counted many times. The chain has TRBV5-1 and TRBJ1-2, with no clear D. CDR1 and CDR2 (germline): SGHRS, YFSETQ. CDR3 size: 14 residues. V was pared by 0 bases and J by 2 bases, with 8 bases between. CDR3 bases: TGCGCCAGCAGCTTGGTATCCCTAAACTATGGCTACACCTTC. Encoded protein: CASSLVSLNYGYTF.

This sequence joins TRBV10-3 and TRBJ1-1; 11 bases map to TRBD1. The CDR3 sequence is 16 residues long. V lost 4 bases and J lost 1; bases outside the gene matches: 5. Germline V gene sequence: CDR1 ENHRY, CDR2 SYGVKD. CDR3 loop: CAISAPGQGENTEAFF. Here the CDR3 DNA reads TGTGCCATCAGTGCCCCGGGACAGGGGGAGAACACTGAAGCTTTCTTT.

This clonotype was picked up a small number of times. V gene TRBV12-3 or TRBV12-4 combines with J gene TRBJ1-1; TRBD1 is a possible D gene (6 bases). This CDR3 spans 15 amino acids. Trimming pared 3 bases from V and 5 bases from J, leaving 16 bases between. The CDR3 DNA reads as TGTGCCAGCAGTTTTAGGGAGGGGGAGCGAACTGAAGCTTTCTTT. Translated: CASSFREGERTEAFF.

This clonotype was recorded a few times. The CDR3 spells CASSQELGRYEQYF. The DNA of the CDR3 is TGTGCCAGCAGCCAAGAACTGGGCCGATACGAGCAGTACTTC. The chain joins TRBV3-1 to TRBJ2-7, with D unresolved. V shed 0 bases and J shed 4 bases, with 10 bases lying between them. The CDR3 is 14 amino acids. Germline V gene lookup returns CDR1 LGHDT and CDR2 YNNKEL (reference sequence).

This chain uses TRBV24-1 with TRBJ2-5; no reliable D call. Germline V CDR1 and CDR2: KGHDR, SFDVKD. The V end was cut by 8 bases, the J end by 5 bases, with 8 bases between. There are 11 residues in the CDR3. The CDR3 DNA is TGTGCCACCATGACCGGGGAGACCCAGTACTTC. Amino acids: CATMTGETQYF.